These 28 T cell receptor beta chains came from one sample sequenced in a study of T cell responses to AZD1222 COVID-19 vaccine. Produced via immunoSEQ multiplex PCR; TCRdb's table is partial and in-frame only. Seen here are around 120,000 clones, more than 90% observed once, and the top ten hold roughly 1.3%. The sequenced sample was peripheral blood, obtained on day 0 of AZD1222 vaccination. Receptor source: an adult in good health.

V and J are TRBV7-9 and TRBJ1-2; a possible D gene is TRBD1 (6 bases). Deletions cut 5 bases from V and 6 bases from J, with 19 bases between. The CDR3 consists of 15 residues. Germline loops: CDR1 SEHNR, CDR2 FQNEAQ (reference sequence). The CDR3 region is CASSHGTIGGDGYTF. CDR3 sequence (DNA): TGTGCCAGCAGCCACGGGACAATCGGCGGGGATGGCTACACCTTC. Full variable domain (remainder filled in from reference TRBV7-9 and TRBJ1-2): DTGVSQNPRHKITKRGQNVTFRCDPISEHNRLYWYRQTLGQGPEFLTYFQNEAQLEKSRLLSDRFSAERPKGSFSTLEIQRTEQGDSAMYLCASSHGTIGGDGYTFGSGTRLTVV.

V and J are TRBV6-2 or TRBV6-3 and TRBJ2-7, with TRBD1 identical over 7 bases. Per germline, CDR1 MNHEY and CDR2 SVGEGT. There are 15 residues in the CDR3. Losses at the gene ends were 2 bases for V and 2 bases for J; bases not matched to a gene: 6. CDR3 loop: CASSYGQVTTYEQYF. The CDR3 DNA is TGTGCCAGCAGTTACGGACAGGTAACAACCTACGAGCAGTACTTC.

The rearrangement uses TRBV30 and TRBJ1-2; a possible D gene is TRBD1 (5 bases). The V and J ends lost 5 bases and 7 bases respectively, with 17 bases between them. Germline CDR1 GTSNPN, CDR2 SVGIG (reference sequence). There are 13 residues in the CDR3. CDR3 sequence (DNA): TGTGCCTGGGCCGGCGAGGGGCAGAGTGGCTACACCTTC. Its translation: CAWAGEGQSGYTF.

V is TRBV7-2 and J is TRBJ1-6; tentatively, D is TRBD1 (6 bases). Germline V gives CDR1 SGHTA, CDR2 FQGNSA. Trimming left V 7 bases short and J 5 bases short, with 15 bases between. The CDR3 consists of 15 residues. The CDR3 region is CASTIATGNNSPLHF. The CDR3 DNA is TGTGCCAGCACCATCGCCACAGGGAATAATTCACCCCTCCACTTT.

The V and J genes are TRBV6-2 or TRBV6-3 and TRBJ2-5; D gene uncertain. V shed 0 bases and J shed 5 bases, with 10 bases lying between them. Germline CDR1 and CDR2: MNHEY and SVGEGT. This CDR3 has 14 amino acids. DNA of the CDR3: TGTGCCAGCAGTTACTCGGAGCGACCGGAGACCCAGTACTTC. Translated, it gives CASSYSERPETQYF.

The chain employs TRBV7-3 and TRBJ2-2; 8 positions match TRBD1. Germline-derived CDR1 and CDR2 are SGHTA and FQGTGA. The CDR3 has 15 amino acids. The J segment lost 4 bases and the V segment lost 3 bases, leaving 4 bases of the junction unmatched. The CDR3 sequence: CASSFQGAGTGELFF. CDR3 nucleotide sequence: TGTGCCAGCAGCTTTCAGGGGGCAGGCACCGGGGAGCTGTTTTTT.

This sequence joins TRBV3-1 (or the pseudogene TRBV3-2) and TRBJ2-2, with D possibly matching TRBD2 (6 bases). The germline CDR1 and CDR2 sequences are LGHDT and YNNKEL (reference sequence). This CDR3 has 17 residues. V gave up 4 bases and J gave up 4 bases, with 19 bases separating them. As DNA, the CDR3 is TGTGCCAGCAGCCGACGGGGGTCGGCGAGGGGCACCGGGGAGCTGTTTTTT. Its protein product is CASSRRGSARGTGELFF.

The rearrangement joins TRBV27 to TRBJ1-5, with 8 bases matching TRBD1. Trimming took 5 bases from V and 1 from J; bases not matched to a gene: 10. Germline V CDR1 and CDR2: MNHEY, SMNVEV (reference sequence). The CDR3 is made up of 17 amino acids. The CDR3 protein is CASSADRGFLSNQPQHF. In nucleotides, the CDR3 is TGTGCCAGCAGTGCCGACAGGGGCTTCCTAAGCAATCAGCCCCAGCATTTT.

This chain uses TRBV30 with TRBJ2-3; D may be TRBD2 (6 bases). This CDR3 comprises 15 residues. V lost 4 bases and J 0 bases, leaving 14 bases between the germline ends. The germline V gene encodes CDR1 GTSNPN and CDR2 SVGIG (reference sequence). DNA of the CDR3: TGTGCCTGGAATCAGCTTAGCGGAAGCACAGATACGCAGTATTTT. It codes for CAWNQLSGSTDTQYF.

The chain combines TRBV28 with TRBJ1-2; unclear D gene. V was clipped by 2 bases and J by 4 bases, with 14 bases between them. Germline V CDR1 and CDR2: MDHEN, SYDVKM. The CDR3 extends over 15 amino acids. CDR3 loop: CASSLPERFPYGYTF. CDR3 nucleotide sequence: TGTGCCAGCAGTTTACCCGAACGATTCCCCTATGGCTACACCTTC.

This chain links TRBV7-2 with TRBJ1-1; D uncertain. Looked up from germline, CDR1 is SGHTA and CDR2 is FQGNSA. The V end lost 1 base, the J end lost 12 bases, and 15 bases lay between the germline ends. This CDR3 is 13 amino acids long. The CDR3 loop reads CASSLVTWMSTFF. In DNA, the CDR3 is TGTGCCAGCAGCTTAGTAACCTGGATGTCGACTTTCTTT.

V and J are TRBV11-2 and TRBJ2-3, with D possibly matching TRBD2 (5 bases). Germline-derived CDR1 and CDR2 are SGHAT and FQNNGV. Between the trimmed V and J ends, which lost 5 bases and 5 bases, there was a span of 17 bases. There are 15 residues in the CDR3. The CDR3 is CASSRTGVDGDTQYF. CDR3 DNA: TGTGCCAGCAGCCGCACCGGGGTGGACGGAGATACGCAGTATTTT.

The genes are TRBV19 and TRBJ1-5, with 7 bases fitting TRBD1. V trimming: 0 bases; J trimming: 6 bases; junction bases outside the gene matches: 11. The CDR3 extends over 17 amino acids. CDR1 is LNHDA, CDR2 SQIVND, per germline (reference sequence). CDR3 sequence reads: CASSIDQGVPSSQPQHF. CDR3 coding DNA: TGTGCCAGTAGTATAGATCAGGGGGTGCCGAGCTCTCAGCCCCAGCATTTT.

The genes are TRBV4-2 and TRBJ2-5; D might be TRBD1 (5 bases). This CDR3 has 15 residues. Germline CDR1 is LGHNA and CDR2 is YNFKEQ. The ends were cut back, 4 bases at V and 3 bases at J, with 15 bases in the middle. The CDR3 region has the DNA TGTGCCAGCAGCCGGACCGTGGTAGGGGAAGAGACCCAGTACTTC. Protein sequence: CASSRTVVGEETQYF.

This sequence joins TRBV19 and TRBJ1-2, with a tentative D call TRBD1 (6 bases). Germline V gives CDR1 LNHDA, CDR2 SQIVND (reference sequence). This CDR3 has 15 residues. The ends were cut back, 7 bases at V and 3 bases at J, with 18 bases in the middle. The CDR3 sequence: CASKDRGGTHYGYTF. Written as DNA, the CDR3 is TGTGCCAGTAAAGATCGAGGGGGGACACACTATGGCTACACCTTC.

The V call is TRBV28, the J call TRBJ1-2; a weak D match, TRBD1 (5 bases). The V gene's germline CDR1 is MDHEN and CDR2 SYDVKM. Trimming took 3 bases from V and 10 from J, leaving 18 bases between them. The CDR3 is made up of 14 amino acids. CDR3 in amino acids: CASSFQGPGLDYTF. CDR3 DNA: TGTGCCAGCAGTTTTCAAGGGCCAGGGCTGGACTACACCTTC.

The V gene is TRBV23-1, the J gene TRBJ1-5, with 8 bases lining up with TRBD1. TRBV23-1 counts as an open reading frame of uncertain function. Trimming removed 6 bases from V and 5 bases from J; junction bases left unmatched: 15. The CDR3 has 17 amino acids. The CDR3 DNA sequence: TGCGCCAGCAGGAACCGAGTGGCAGGGGGCTTGGATCAGCCCCAGCATTTT. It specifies CASRNRVAGGLDQPQHF.

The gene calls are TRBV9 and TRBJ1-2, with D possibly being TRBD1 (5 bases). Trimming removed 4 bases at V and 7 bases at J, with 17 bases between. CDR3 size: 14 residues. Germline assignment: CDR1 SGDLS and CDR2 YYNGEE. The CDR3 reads CASSTATGVGGYTF. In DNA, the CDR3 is TGTGCCAGCAGCACCGCCACAGGAGTGGGTGGCTACACCTTC. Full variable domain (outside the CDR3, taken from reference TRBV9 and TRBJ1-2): DSGVTQTPKHLITATGQRVTLRCSPRSGDLSVYWYQQSLDQGLQFLIQYYNGEERAKGNILERFSAQQFPDLHSELNLSSLELGDSALYFCASSTATGVGGYTFGSGTRLTVV.

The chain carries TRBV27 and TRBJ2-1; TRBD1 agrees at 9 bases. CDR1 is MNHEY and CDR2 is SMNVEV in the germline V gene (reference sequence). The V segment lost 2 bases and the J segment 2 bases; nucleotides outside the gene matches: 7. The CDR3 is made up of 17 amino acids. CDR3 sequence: CASSLIRRTGAYNEQFF. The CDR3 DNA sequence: TGTGCCAGCAGTTTAATTCGACGGACAGGGGCCTACAATGAGCAGTTCTTC.

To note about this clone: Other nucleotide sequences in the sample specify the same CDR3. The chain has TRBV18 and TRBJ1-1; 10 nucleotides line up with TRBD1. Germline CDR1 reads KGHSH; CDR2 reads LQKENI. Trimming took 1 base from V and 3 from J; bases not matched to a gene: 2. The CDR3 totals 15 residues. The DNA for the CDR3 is TGTGCCAGCTCACCACAAGGGACAGGGGACACTGAAGCTTTCTTT. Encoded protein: CASSPQGTGDTEAFF.

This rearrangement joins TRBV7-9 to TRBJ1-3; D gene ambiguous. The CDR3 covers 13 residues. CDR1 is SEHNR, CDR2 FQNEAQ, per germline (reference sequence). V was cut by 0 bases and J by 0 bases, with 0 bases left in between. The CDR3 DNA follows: TGTGCCAGCAGCTTAGCCTCTGGAAACACCATATATTTT. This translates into CASSLASGNTIYF.

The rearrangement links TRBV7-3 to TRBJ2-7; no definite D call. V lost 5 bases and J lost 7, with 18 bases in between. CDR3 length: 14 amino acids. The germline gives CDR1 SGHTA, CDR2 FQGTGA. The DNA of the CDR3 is TGTGCCAGCAGCCTATCGCTACCACCTAGTGAGCAGTACTTC. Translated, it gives CASSLSLPPSEQYF.

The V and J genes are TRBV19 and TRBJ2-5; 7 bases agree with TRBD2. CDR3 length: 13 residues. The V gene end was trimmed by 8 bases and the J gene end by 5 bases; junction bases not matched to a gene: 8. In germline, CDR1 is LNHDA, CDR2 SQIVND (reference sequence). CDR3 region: CASAVSGSETQYF. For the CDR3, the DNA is TGTGCCAGTGCCGTTAGCGGGTCGGAGACCCAGTACTTC.

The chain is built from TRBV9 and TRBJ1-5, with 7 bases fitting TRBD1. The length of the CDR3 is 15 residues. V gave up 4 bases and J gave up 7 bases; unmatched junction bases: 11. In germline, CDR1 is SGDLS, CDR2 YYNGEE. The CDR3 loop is CASSHGRGKGQPQHF. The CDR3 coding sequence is TGTGCCAGCAGCCACGGCAGGGGGAAAGGCCAGCCCCAGCATTTT.

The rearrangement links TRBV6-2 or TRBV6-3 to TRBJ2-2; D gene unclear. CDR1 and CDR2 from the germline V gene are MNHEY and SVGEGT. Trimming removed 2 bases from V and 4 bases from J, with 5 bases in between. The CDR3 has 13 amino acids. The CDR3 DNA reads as TGTGCCAGCAGTTACGCCACCACCGGGGAGCTGTTTTTT. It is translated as CASSYATTGELFF.

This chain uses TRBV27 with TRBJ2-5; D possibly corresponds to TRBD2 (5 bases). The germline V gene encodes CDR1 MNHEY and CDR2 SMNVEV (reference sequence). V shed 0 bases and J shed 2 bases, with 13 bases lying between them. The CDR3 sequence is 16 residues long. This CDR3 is CASSLSRTGIQETQYF. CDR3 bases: TGTGCCAGCAGTTTATCGAGAACGGGGATTCAAGAGACCCAGTACTTC.

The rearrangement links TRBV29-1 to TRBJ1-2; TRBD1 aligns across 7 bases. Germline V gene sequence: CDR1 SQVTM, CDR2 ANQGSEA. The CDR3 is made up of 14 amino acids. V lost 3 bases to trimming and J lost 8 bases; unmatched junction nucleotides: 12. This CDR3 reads CSVEWAGGMGGYTF. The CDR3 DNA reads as TGCAGCGTTGAGTGGGCAGGGGGGATGGGAGGCTACACCTTC.

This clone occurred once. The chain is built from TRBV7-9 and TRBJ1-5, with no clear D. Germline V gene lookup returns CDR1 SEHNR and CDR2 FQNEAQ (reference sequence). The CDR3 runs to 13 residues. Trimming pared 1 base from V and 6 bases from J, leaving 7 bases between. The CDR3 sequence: CASSLGSVQPQHF. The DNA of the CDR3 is TGTGCCAGCAGCTTAGGGTCGGTTCAGCCCCAGCATTTT.